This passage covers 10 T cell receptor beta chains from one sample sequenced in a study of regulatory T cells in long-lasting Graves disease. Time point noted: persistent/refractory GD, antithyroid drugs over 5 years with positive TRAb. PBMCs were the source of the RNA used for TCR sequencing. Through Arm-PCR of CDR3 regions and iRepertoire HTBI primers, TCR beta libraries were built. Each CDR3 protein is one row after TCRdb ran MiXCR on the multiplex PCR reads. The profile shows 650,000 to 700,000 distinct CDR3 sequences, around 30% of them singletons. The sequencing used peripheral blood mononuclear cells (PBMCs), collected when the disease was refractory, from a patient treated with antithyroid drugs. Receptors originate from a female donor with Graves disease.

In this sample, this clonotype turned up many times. The CDR3 DNA follows: TGTGCCAGCAGCAAAGGGCCGGACCCCTCCTACGAGCAGTACTTC. It specifies CASSKGPDPSYEQYF. The chain combines TRBV28 with TRBJ2-7; D uncertain. The CDR3 runs to 15 residues. With 6 bases removed from V and 0 bases from J, the gap between germline ends came to 15 bases. Germline V gives CDR1 MDHEN, CDR2 SYDVKM.

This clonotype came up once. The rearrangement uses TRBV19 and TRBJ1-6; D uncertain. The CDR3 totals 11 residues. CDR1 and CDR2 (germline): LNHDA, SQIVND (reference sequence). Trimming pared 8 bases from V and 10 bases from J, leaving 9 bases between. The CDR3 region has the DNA TGTGCCAGTGGTGATTACTCACCCCTCCACTTT. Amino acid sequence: CASGDYSPLHF. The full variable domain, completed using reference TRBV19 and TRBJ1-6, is DGGITQSPKYLFRKEGQNVTLSCEQNLNHDAMYWYRQDPGQGLRLIYYSQIVNDFQKGDIAEGYSVSREKKESFPLTVTSAQKNPTAFYLCASGDYSPLHFGNGTRLTVT.

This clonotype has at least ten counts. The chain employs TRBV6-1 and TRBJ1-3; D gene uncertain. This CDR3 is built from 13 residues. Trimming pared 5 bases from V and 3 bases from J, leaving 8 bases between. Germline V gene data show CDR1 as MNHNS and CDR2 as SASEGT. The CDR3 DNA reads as TGTGCCAGCAGTCAACACTATGGAAACACCATATATTTT. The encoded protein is CASSQHYGNTIYF.

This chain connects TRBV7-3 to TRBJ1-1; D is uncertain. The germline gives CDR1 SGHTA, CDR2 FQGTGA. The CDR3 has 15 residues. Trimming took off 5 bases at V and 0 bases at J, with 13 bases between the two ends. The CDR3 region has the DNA TGTGCCAGCAGCCTGCGGGGAGATTTGAACACTGAAGCTTTCTTT. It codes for CASSLRGDLNTEAFF.

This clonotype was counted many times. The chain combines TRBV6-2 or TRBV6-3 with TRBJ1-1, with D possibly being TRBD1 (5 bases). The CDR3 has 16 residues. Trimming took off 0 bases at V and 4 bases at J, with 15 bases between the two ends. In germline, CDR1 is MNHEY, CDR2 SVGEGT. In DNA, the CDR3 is TGTGCCAGCAGTTACTCGGTGGGGGGAGGCGGCACTGAAGCTTTCTTT. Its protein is CASSYSVGGGGTEAFF.

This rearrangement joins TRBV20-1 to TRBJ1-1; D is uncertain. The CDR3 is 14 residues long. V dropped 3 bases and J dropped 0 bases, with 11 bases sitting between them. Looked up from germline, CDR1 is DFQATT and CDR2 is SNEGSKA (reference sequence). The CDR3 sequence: CSASPGFMNTEAFF. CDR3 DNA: TGCAGTGCTAGCCCCGGGTTCATGAACACTGAAGCTTTCTTT.

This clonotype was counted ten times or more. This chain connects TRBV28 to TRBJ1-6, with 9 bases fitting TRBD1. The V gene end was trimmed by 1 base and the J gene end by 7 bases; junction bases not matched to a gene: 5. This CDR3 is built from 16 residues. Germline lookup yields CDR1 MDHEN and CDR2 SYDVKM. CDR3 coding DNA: TGTGCCAGCAGTTTATCAGGGACAGGGATGAATTCACCCCTCCACTTT. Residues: CASSLSGTGMNSPLHF.

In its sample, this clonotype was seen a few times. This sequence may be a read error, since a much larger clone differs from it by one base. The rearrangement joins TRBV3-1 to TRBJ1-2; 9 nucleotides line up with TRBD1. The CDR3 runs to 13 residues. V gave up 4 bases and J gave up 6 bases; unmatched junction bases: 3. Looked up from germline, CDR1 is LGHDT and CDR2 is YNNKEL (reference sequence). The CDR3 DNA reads TGTGCCAGCAGCCGGACAGGGGTCCATGGCTACACCTTC. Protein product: CASSRTGVHGYTF.

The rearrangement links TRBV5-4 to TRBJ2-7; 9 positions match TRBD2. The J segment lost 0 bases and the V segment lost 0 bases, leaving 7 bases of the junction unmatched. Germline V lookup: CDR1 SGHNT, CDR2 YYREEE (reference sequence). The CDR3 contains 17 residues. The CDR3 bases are TGTGCCAGCAGCTTGGGTGGGACTAGCCCAAACTCCTACGAGCAGTACTTC. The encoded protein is CASSLGGTSPNSYEQYF.

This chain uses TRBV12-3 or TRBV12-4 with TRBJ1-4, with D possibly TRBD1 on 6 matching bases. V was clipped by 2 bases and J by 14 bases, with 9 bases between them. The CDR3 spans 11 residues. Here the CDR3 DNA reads TGTGCCAGCAGTTTACAGGGGACCCTGTTTTTT. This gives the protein CASSLQGTLFF.